Below are 20 T cell receptor beta chains sequenced from a single sample in a study of blood T cell repertoires in COVID-19. Assay used: immunoSEQ multiplex PCR; TCRdb lists only in-frame clones, some missing. The sample gives more than 150,000 clones, 78% of which show up once; roughly 2.8% is in the top ten. The source material was peripheral blood. The receptors come from a woman at least 80 years old with active or convalescent COVID-19.

The rearrangement links TRBV2 to TRBJ1-6; possibly TRBD1 for D (6 bases). V was cut by 3 bases and J by 0 bases, with 15 bases left in between. Germline lookup yields CDR1 SNHLY and CDR2 FYNNEI. The CDR3 has 18 amino acids. CDR3 DNA: TGTGCCAGCAGTGAGGGAACAGGGATCTACTCCTATAATTCACCCCTCCACTTT. Its translation is CASSEGTGIYSYNSPLHF.

V usage is TRBV6-5 and J usage is TRBJ1-3; possible D gene TRBD1, 5 bases. The V gene lost 6 bases and the J gene lost 1 base, with 10 bases spanning the gap. Germline lookup yields CDR1 MNHEY and CDR2 SVGAGI. CDR3 length: 14 amino acids. DNA for the CDR3: TGTGCCAGCAGCCTGGGGGGATCTGGAAACACCATATATTTT. The encoded protein is CASSLGGSGNTIYF.

The chain couples TRBV30 to TRBJ1-3; TRBD1 agrees at 8 bases. The CDR3 sequence is 17 residues long. CDR1 and CDR2 (germline): GTSNPN, SVGIG (reference sequence). The V segment lost 3 bases and the J segment 2 bases; nucleotides outside the gene matches: 12. The CDR3 region has the DNA TGTGCCTGGAGCTCCGAGTTCAGGGGGCATGCTGGAAACACCATATATTTT. It yields the protein CAWSSEFRGHAGNTIYF.

The chain carries TRBV9 and TRBJ1-4, with 7 positions matching TRBD1. Trimming at V came to 2 bases and at J to 3 bases, leaving 4 bases not matched to a gene. CDR3 size: 15 residues. The germline V gene has CDR1 SGDLS and CDR2 YYNGEE. CDR3 in amino acids: CASSVSGQPNEKLFF. The CDR3 DNA reads TGTGCCAGCAGCGTTTCGGGACAGCCTAATGAAAAACTGTTTTTT.

The chain couples TRBV27 to TRBJ2-7; D may be TRBD2 (6 bases). This CDR3 contains 13 residues. Trimming removed 4 bases at V and 3 bases at J, with 10 bases between. Germline CDR1 is MNHEY and CDR2 is SMNVEV (reference sequence). The CDR3 sequence: CASSYRGDYEQYF. The DNA of the CDR3 is TGTGCCAGCAGTTACCGCGGGGACTACGAGCAGTACTTC.

This clone was picked up a small number of times. The CDR3 DNA reads TGTGCCAGCAGCGGTCGACAGGGTCTCACTGAAGCTTTCTTT. Translating it yields CASSGRQGLTEAFF. The chain joins TRBV5-4 to TRBJ1-1; 7 positions match TRBD1. Trimming removed 4 bases from V and 4 bases from J; junction bases left unmatched: 7. Germline V gene sequence: CDR1 SGHNT, CDR2 YYREEE (reference sequence). The CDR3 covers 14 residues.

The V call is TRBV2, the J call TRBJ2-7; the D is unclear. CDR3 size: 13 residues. V was shortened by 4 bases and J by 6 bases, with 13 bases between the two germline ends. From germline, CDR1 is SNHLY and CDR2 FYNNEI. The CDR3 DNA sequence: TGTGCCAGCAGTGCCGATAGCTTCGGCGAGCAGTACTTC. Its translation is CASSADSFGEQYF.

The chain recombines TRBV9 with TRBJ2-7, with D possibly matching TRBD2 (5 bases). Looked up from germline, CDR1 is SGDLS and CDR2 is YYNGEE. V shed 0 bases and J shed 4 bases, with 14 bases lying between them. This CDR3 contains 15 residues. The DNA for the CDR3 is TGTGCCAGCAGCGTAGAACGGGATCCCATATACGAGCAGTACTTC. It encodes CASSVERDPIYEQYF.

The chain uses TRBV6-6 and TRBJ2-7; a possible D gene is TRBD2 (6 bases). Trimming pared 6 bases from V and 6 bases from J, leaving 18 bases between. Germline assignment: CDR1 MNHNY and CDR2 SVGAGI (reference sequence). The CDR3 contains 14 residues. CDR3 residues: CASSLTLGGGEQYF. DNA of the CDR3: TGTGCCAGCAGCCTCACCCTCGGGGGTGGCGAGCAGTACTTC.

This clone was observed a few times. The CDR3 region is CASRGTGESNQPQHF. CDR3 sequence (DNA): TGTGCCAGCAGGGGGACAGGGGAGAGCAATCAGCCCCAGCATTTT. This rearrangement joins TRBV2 to TRBJ1-5, with 10 bases that match TRBD1. The CDR3 consists of 15 residues. V dropped 6 bases and J dropped 1; count of bases not matched to a gene: 3. The germline gives CDR1 SNHLY, CDR2 FYNNEI. Variable domain in full (rest from reference TRBV2 and TRBJ1-5): EPEVTQTPSHQVTQMGQEVILRCVPISNHLYFYWYRQILGQKVEFLVSFYNNEISEKSEIFDDQFSVERPDGSNFTLKIRSTKLEDSAMYFCASRGTGESNQPQHFGDGTRLSIL.

The J gene is TRBJ1-2, the V gene TRBV4-1; 8 nucleotides align to TRBD1. Germline V gene lookup returns CDR1 MGHRA and CDR2 YSYEKL. The CDR3 has 16 amino acids. J lost 5 bases, V lost 0 bases, and 8 bases had no gene match. The CDR3 loop is CASSQDFTGGQYGYTF. CDR3 in DNA: TGCGCCAGCAGCCAAGATTTCACAGGGGGTCAGTATGGCTACACCTTC.

The chain joins TRBV5-8 to TRBJ1-2, with D possibly TRBD1 on 6 matching bases. This CDR3 is built from 13 residues. Trimming removed 3 bases at V and 4 bases at J, with 10 bases between. Germline lookup yields CDR1 SGHTS and CDR2 YDEGEE. The CDR3 region has the DNA TGTGCCAGCAGCTGGGGGGGCAGCTATGGCTACACCTTC. Its translation: CASSWGGSYGYTF.

The chain recombines TRBV19 with TRBJ2-5, with 8 nucleotides matching TRBD2. Trimming cost V 11 bases and J 4 bases; bases outside gene matches: 21. CDR3 length equals 17 residues. Germline V lookup: CDR1 LNHDA, CDR2 SQIVND (reference sequence). The CDR3 nucleotides are TGTGCCCCCTGCCCGTGCCGGCTAGCGGGCGGCCGAGAGACCCAGTACTTC. This sequence encodes CAPCPCRLAGGRETQYF.

In its sample, this clone was seen a few times. V usage is TRBV10-1 and J usage is TRBJ2-7, with a weak D call TRBD1 (6 bases). The CDR3 spans 13 residues. Trimming removed 7 bases from V and 1 base from J, with 11 bases in between. Germline CDR1 reads WNHNN; CDR2 reads SYGVQD (reference sequence). The CDR3 protein is CASTRTVSYEQYF. The CDR3, as DNA: TGCGCCAGCACCCGGACAGTATCCTACGAGCAGTACTTC.

The J gene is TRBJ2-6, the V gene TRBV30; the D gene is possibly TRBD2 (6 bases). V shed 4 bases and J shed 3 bases, with 22 bases lying between them. Germline V gives CDR1 GTSNPN, CDR2 SVGIG (reference sequence). The CDR3 sequence is 18 residues long. For the CDR3, the DNA is TGTGCCTGGAACGGTTGGGGGGAGTGGGGTAGTGGGGCCAACGTCCTGACTTTC. Encoded protein: CAWNGWGEWGSGANVLTF.

J is TRBJ1-2 and V is TRBV4-3, with D possibly TRBD1 on 5 matching bases. Germline loops: CDR1 LGHNA, CDR2 YSLEER. The CDR3 has 17 amino acids. Trimming removed 0 bases from V and 4 bases from J, with 18 bases in between. CDR3 DNA: TGCGCCAGCAGCCAAGATTATAACCAGGGATCCCTCTATGGCTACACCTTC. As protein: CASSQDYNQGSLYGYTF.

This rearrangement joins TRBV19 to TRBJ1-4; 11 bases agree with TRBD1. Losses at the gene ends were 7 bases for V and 8 bases for J; bases not matched to a gene: 6. Germline assignment: CDR1 LNHDA and CDR2 SQIVND (reference sequence). The CDR3 is 14 residues long. CDR3 coding DNA: TGTGCCAGTACTATGGACAGGGGGCAAGAAAAACTGTTTTTT. This sequence encodes CASTMDRGQEKLFF.

This clone was observed a single time. The chain couples TRBV28 to TRBJ1-4; unclear D gene. The V end lost 5 bases, the J end lost 0 bases, and 25 bases lay between the germline ends. Germline CDR1 MDHEN, CDR2 SYDVKM. There are 20 residues in the CDR3. The CDR3 loop reads CASSTRRGREFIATNEKLFF. As DNA, the CDR3 is TGTGCCAGCAGTACCCGAAGAGGGAGGGAGTTTATTGCAACTAATGAAAAACTGTTTTTT. The complete variable domain, with remaining parts taken from reference TRBV28 and TRBJ1-4, reads DVKVTQSSRYLVKRTGEKVFLECVQDMDHENMFWYRQDPGLGLRLIYFSYDVKMKEKGDIPEGYSVSREKKERFSLILESASTNQTSMYLCASSTRRGREFIATNEKLFFGSGTQLSVL.

The V and J genes are TRBV4-2 and TRBJ1-2; 12 positions agree with TRBD1. V lost 4 bases to trimming and J lost 6 bases; unmatched junction nucleotides: 6. Germline assignment: CDR1 LGHNA and CDR2 YNFKEQ. The CDR3 totals 15 residues. The CDR3 reads CASSRRGTGGDGYTF. CDR3 sequence (DNA): TGTGCCAGCAGCCGACGCGGGACAGGGGGCGATGGCTACACCTTC.

The table lists this clone with a count of one. This rearrangement joins TRBV28 to TRBJ1-2; TRBD1 matches at 8 bases. Germline V lookup: CDR1 MDHEN, CDR2 SYDVKM. Trimming at V came to 2 bases and at J to 8 bases, leaving 10 bases not matched to a gene. This CDR3 region has 15 residues. CDR3 amino acids: CASSLGPGGAGGYTF. CDR3 in DNA: TGTGCCAGCAGTTTAGGACCAGGGGGCGCGGGGGGCTACACCTTC.